Below, 10 T cell receptor beta chains from the same sample are listed, as sequenced in a study of cytomegalovirus exposure and HLA in healthy donors. The study ran its PCR with 60 Vbeta and 13 Jbeta primers. Profiling relied on immunoSEQ multiplex PCR, and the TCRdb table lists in-frame clones only, not all of them. The data show about 140,000 clones, roughly 80% seen once. Sample: PBMCs. These receptors came from a man between 18 and 29 years old in good health and CMV-seropositive.

The chain combines TRBV28 with TRBJ2-1; 9 bases line up with TRBD2. V was pared by 2 bases and J by 4 bases, with 3 bases of the junction left unmatched. Per the germline V gene, CDR1 is MDHEN and CDR2 is SYDVKM. The CDR3 covers 15 residues. DNA for the CDR3: TGTGCCAGCAGTTTAGACCTAGCGGGATACAATGAGCAGTTCTTC. Translating it yields CASSLDLAGYNEQFF.

The rearrangement links TRBV4-2 to TRBJ1-1; 8 bases are shared with TRBD1. CDR3 size: 14 residues. In germline, CDR1 is LGHNA, CDR2 YNFKEQ. J was trimmed by 5 bases and V by 5 bases; bases with no gene match: 7. The CDR3 here is CASSTATGETEAFF. In DNA, the CDR3 is TGTGCCAGCAGCACCGCGACAGGGGAAACTGAAGCTTTCTTT.

The rearrangement uses TRBV11-3 and TRBJ1-1; D uncertain. Between the trimmed V and J ends, which lost 1 base and 7 bases, there was a span of 7 bases. This CDR3 is built from 12 residues. The germline CDR1 and CDR2 sequences are SGHNT and YENEEA. The CDR3 spells CASSLGSGEAFF. The CDR3 DNA follows: TGTGCCAGCAGCTTAGGCTCAGGTGAAGCTTTCTTT.

The chain couples TRBV7-3 to TRBJ2-7; TRBD1 is a possible D gene (5 bases). The CDR3 runs 15 residues. Trimming left V 1 base short and J 5 bases short, with 15 bases between. CDR1 SGHTA and CDR2 FQGTGA come from the germline V gene. The DNA of the CDR3 is TGTGCCAGCAGCTTAATGGGCCAGGGCCTAAACGAGCAGTACTTC. It encodes CASSLMGQGLNEQYF.

The chain couples TRBV19 to TRBJ1-5; possible D gene TRBD1, 6 bases. This CDR3 has 16 amino acids. V lost 6 bases, J lost 3 bases, and 18 bases lay in between. The V gene's germline CDR1 is LNHDA and CDR2 SQIVND (reference sequence). This CDR3 reads CASRRTAPSVNQPQHF. DNA of the CDR3: TGTGCCAGTAGGAGGACAGCACCGAGCGTCAATCAGCCCCAGCATTTT.

The chain carries TRBV7-9 and TRBJ2-1; D is uncertain. The CDR3 is 13 amino acids. Trimming removed 1 base from V and 4 bases from J, with 5 bases in between. CDR1 and CDR2 (germline): SEHNR, FQNEAQ (reference sequence). CDR3 DNA: TGTGCCAGCAGCTTAGTCCGGTACAATGAGCAGTTCTTC. It yields the protein CASSLVRYNEQFF.

V usage is TRBV7-6 and J usage is TRBJ1-4; D gene unclear. CDR1 is SGHVS, CDR2 FNYEAQ, per germline. The CDR3 loop spans 16 amino acids. V dropped 5 bases and J dropped 0 bases, with 13 bases sitting between them. CDR3 nucleotides: TGTGCCAGCAGCCCGCGTGGTACTGCAACTAATGAAAAACTGTTTTTT. It yields the protein CASSPRGTATNEKLFF.

This chain links TRBV2 with TRBJ2-2; possibly TRBD1 for D (6 bases). This CDR3 is 14 amino acids long. Trimming took 6 bases from V and 2 from J, leaving 10 bases between them. Germline-derived CDR1 and CDR2 are SNHLY and FYNNEI. The CDR3 loop is CASRRTVNTGELFF. CDR3 DNA: TGTGCCAGCAGGAGGACAGTCAACACCGGGGAGCTGTTTTTT.

This clone was counted only a few times. The J gene is TRBJ1-5, the V gene TRBV4-2; D possibly corresponds to TRBD1 (6 bases). CDR1 LGHNA and CDR2 YNFKEQ come from the germline V gene. Trimming removed 4 bases at V and 5 bases at J, with 24 bases between. This CDR3 has 18 amino acids. CDR3 loop: CASSRGDRSSTPDQPQHF. CDR3 bases: TGTGCCAGCAGCCGCGGCGACAGGAGCTCAACACCCGATCAGCCCCAGCATTTT.

The chain couples TRBV6-5 to TRBJ1-1, with TRBD1 matching over 9 bases. With 5 bases clipped from V and 4 bases from J, the junction kept 5 bases outside the gene matches. The CDR3 is 14 amino acids. CDR1 is MNHEY, CDR2 SVGAGI, per germline. The CDR3 reads CASSAQGARTEAFF. In DNA, the CDR3 is TGTGCCAGCAGTGCACAGGGGGCGCGCACTGAAGCTTTCTTT.